This entry lists 28 T cell receptor beta chains sequenced from one sample in a study of CD8+CD57+ T cells in acquired aplastic anemia. Those patients picked for sequencing had displayed CD8+CD57+ cell expansion on flow cytometry. The template for TCR beta VDJ and CDR3 sequence profiling was genomic DNA. A single record per CDR3 protein comes from TCRdb applying MiXCR to the reads. Altogether some 170,000 distinct CDR3 sequences are present, roughly 65% being singletons, with the ten largest covering 42%. What was sequenced was sorted CD4+, CD8+, or CD8+CD57+ T cells (not recorded which) from PBMCs. The receptor set was obtained from a human donor with aplastic anemia.

The table lists this clonotype with many counts. This chain uses TRBV6-1 with TRBJ1-5; maybe TRBD1 (5 bases). The CDR3 totals 15 residues. Looked up from germline, CDR1 is MNHNS and CDR2 is SASEGT. V was shortened by 7 bases and J by 4 bases, with 17 bases between the two germline ends. CDR3 amino acids: CASNPTGTPNQPQHF. The CDR3 DNA is TGTGCCAGCAACCCTACAGGTACACCAAATCAGCCCCAGCATTTT.

The rearrangement links TRBV19 to TRBJ1-1; D is ambiguous. V lost 3 bases, J lost 7 bases, and 9 bases lay in between. This CDR3 has 12 amino acids. The germline CDR1 and CDR2 sequences are LNHDA and SQIVND (reference sequence). The CDR3 DNA follows: TGTGCCAGTAGTATCTCGGGGTTTGAAGCTTTCTTT. It encodes CASSISGFEAFF.

The genes are TRBV19 and TRBJ1-1; 9 bases align to TRBD1. This CDR3 comprises 13 residues. Trimming at V came to 6 bases and at J to 7 bases, leaving 6 bases not matched to a gene. Germline CDR1 LNHDA, CDR2 SQIVND (reference sequence). CDR3 nucleotide sequence: TGTGCCAGTAGGGGGACAGGGTATGGTGAAGCTTTCTTT. This gives the protein CASRGTGYGEAFF. Together with reference TRBV19 and TRBJ1-1, the CDR3 gives the full variable domain: DGGITQSPKYLFRKEGQNVTLSCEQNLNHDAMYWYRQDPGQGLRLIYYSQIVNDFQKGDIAEGYSVSREKKESFPLTVTSAQKNPTAFYLCASRGTGYGEAFFGQGTRLTVV.

On this clonotype itself: An end of the junction differs from the germline gene, which may be a read error. The rearrangement joins TRBV2 to TRBJ2-2; the D gene is possibly TRBD1 (5 bases). CDR1 and CDR2 from the germline V gene are SNHLY and FYNNEI. There are 12 residues in the CDR3. Written as DNA, the CDR3 is TGTGCCAGCACCAAGGACACCAGGGAGCTGTTTTTT. It is translated as CASTKDTRELFF.

In this sample, this clonotype turned up many times. The CDR3 reads CAARDWGGRNEQFF. In DNA form, the CDR3 reads TGTGCCGCAAGGGACTGGGGGGGCAGAAATGAGCAGTTCTTC. The chain employs TRBV5-8 and TRBJ2-1, with TRBD2 as a possible D gene (7 bases). The CDR3 is 14 residues long. The germline V gene has CDR1 SGHTS and CDR2 YDEGEE. Trimming removed 10 bases from V and 7 bases from J, with 21 bases in between. The variable domain in full, completed from reference TRBV5-8 and TRBJ2-1, reads EAGVTQSPTHLIKTRGQQATLRCSPISGHTSVYWYQQALGLGLQFLLWYDEGEERNRGNFPPRFSGRQFPNYSSELNVNALELEDSALYLCAARDWGGRNEQFFGPGTRLTVL.

J is TRBJ1-1 and V is TRBV24-1, with 7 bases matching TRBD1. The CDR3 totals 17 residues. V trimming: 1 base; J trimming: 5 bases; junction bases outside the gene matches: 12. Germline loops: CDR1 KGHDR, CDR2 SFDVKD. As DNA, the CDR3 is TGTGCCACCAGTGATTTTAGAGACAGGGATCGGTTGACTGAAGCTTTCTTT. This translates into CATSDFRDRDRLTEAFF.

Of note for this clonotype: One junction end disagrees with the germline gene, perhaps due to a read error. The CDR3 protein is CASSFGPGNSPLHF. DNA of the CDR3: TGTGCCAGCAGCTTCGGCCCGGGTAATTCGCCCCTCCACTTT. The rearrangement joins TRBV7-6 to TRBJ1-6; no reliable D call. Looked up from germline, CDR1 is SGHVS and CDR2 is FNYEAQ. The CDR3 is made up of 14 amino acids.

In its sample, this clonotype was seen many times. This sequence joins TRBV19 and TRBJ1-1, with TRBD1 matching 9 bases. CDR3 length equals 14 residues. Trimming at V came to 2 bases and at J to 4 bases, leaving 2 bases not matched to a gene. Germline V gene sequence: CDR1 LNHDA, CDR2 SQIVND (reference sequence). This chain's CDR3 is CASSIWTGVTEAFF. The CDR3 DNA is TGTGCCAGTAGTATATGGACAGGGGTCACTGAAGCTTTCTTT.

The table lists this clonotype with many counts. This sequence joins TRBV7-9 and TRBJ2-7; TRBD1 matches at 7 bases. The CDR3 has 15 amino acids. Germline V gene data show CDR1 as SEHNR and CDR2 as FQNEAQ (reference sequence). The V segment lost 5 bases and the J segment 5 bases; nucleotides outside the gene matches: 12. The CDR3 DNA follows: TGTGCCAGCAGCACCCGACAGGGAGTTAACCACGAGCAGTACTTC. Amino acid sequence: CASSTRQGVNHEQYF.

This clonotype came up many times. CDR3: CATTREGSMNTEAFF. Written as DNA, the CDR3 is TGTGCCACCACGAGAGAGGGTTCCATGAACACTGAAGCTTTCTTT. The chain links TRBV10-3 to TRBJ1-1; D gene ambiguous. The ends were cut back, 10 bases at V and 0 bases at J, with 18 bases in the middle. The CDR3 length is 15 residues. Per the germline V gene, CDR1 is ENHRY and CDR2 is SYGVKD.

This chain joins TRBV14 and TRBJ1-3, with D possibly being TRBD1 (6 bases). The V end was cut by 5 bases, the J end by 4 bases, with 9 bases between. Germline CDR1 is SGHDN and CDR2 is FVKESK. The CDR3 runs to 13 residues. In nucleotides, the CDR3 is TGTGCCAGCAGCGAGGGGGGCGGAAACACCATATATTTT. It is translated as CASSEGGGNTIYF. The entire variable domain, with the rest obtained from reference TRBV14 and TRBJ1-3, is as follows: EAGVTQFPSHSVIEKGQTVTLRCDPISGHDNLYWYRRVMGKEIKFLLHFVKESKQDESGMPNNRFLAERTGGTYSTLKVQPAELEDSGVYFCASSEGGGNTIYFGEGSWLTVV.

This clonotype has at least ten counts. The gene calls are TRBV10-3 and TRBJ2-3, with 8 bases lining up with TRBD2. The length of the CDR3 is 16 residues. The junction had 8 bases not matched to a gene; V was cut back by 0 bases and J by 6 bases. CDR1 is ENHRY, CDR2 SYGVKD, per germline. In DNA, the CDR3 is TGTGCCATCAGTGAGTCGAACGGGGGGGCCTTTGATACGCAGTATTTT. Amino acid sequence: CAISESNGGAFDTQYF.

The gene calls are TRBV24-1 and TRBJ2-3; D perhaps matches TRBD1 (5 bases). The CDR3 runs to 14 residues. Germline-derived CDR1 and CDR2 are KGHDR and SFDVKD. Between the trimmed V and J ends, which lost 5 bases and 0 bases, there was a span of 8 bases. CDR3 DNA sequence: TGTGCCACCAGTGCCCCAGGGAGCACAGATACGCAGTATTTT. As protein: CATSAPGSTDTQYF.

The chain recombines TRBV7-2 with TRBJ2-7; perhaps TRBD1 as D (5 bases). V lost 1 base to trimming and J lost 0 bases, with 10 bases between them. CDR3 length: 15 residues. Looked up from germline, CDR1 is SGHTA and CDR2 is FQGNSA. The CDR3 DNA follows: TGTGCCAGCAGCTTAGGGCAGGGCGACTCCTACGAGCAGTACTTC. It yields the protein CASSLGQGDSYEQYF.

This chain links TRBV29-1 with TRBJ1-1; 7 bases fit TRBD1. Unmatched junction bases numbered 11, after V lost 7 bases and J lost 3 bases. The V gene's germline CDR1 is SQVTM and CDR2 ANQGSEA. The CDR3 is 14 residues long. CDR3 amino acids: CSGIRGQGDTEAFF. The CDR3 region has the DNA TGCAGCGGTATAAGGGGCCAGGGGGACACTGAAGCTTTCTTT.

The sample holds one count of this clonotype. J is TRBJ1-1 and V is TRBV9; D not certain. Germline V lookup: CDR1 SGDLS, CDR2 YYNGEE. This CDR3 comprises 13 residues. The germline V and J ends were trimmed by 3 bases and 6 bases, with 12 bases remaining between them. The CDR3 here is CASSGHKGPEAFF. The CDR3 nucleotides are TGTGCCAGCAGCGGGCACAAGGGCCCTGAAGCTTTCTTT.

This clonotype was seen repeatedly, ten times or more. The chain carries TRBV20-1 and TRBJ1-2; D uncertain. This CDR3 has 16 residues. CDR1 is DFQATT and CDR2 is SNEGSKA in the germline V gene (reference sequence). V was trimmed by 0 bases and J by 6 bases, leaving 20 bases between them. The CDR3 DNA reads as TGCAGTGCTAGAGATACGGGGTCGGTGCAGGATAATGGCTACACCTTC. Translation: CSARDTGSVQDNGYTF.

The chain is built from TRBV7-9 and TRBJ2-2; 8 positions match TRBD1. CDR1 SEHNR and CDR2 FQNEAQ come from the germline V gene (reference sequence). V was clipped by 2 bases and J by 4 bases; unmatched bases: 6. This CDR3 is 16 amino acids long. Here the CDR3 DNA reads TGTGCCAGCAGCTTAAGAACAGGACAGGGCACCGGGGAGCTGTTTTTT. This sequence encodes CASSLRTGQGTGELFF.

A single count supports this clonotype. This rearrangement joins TRBV19 to TRBJ2-7, with TRBD1 matching over 9 bases. Germline values: CDR1 LNHDA, CDR2 SQIVND (reference sequence). The CDR3 extends over 15 amino acids. With V trimmed by 3 bases and J by 3 bases, 6 bases remained unmatched. CDR3 nucleotide sequence: TGTGCCAGTAGTATCCTGGGACAGGGAAACTACGAGCAGTACTTC. This gives the protein CASSILGQGNYEQYF.

The V and J genes are TRBV10-3 and TRBJ2-3; D not certain. CDR3 size: 11 residues. The germline V gene has CDR1 ENHRY and CDR2 SYGVKD. Trimming shortened V by 3 bases and J by 5 bases, and 3 bases separated the two germline ends. In DNA form, the CDR3 reads TGTGCCATCAGTGATCGAGATACGCAGTATTTT. Translation: CAISDRDTQYF.

The gene calls are TRBV19 and TRBJ2-2, with D maybe TRBD2 (5 bases). Germline V gene lookup returns CDR1 LNHDA and CDR2 SQIVND (reference sequence). V was cut by 4 bases and J by 7 bases, with 10 bases left in between. The CDR3 spans 13 residues. The CDR3 DNA sequence: TGTGCCAGTAGTACCACTCGGGACGGGGAGCTGTTTTTT. It translates to CASSTTRDGELFF.

This clonotype came up many times. The rearrangement joins TRBV5-4 to TRBJ1-2, with D hard to call. CDR3 size: 18 residues. V gave up 5 bases and J gave up 3 bases, with 26 bases separating them. Germline V lookup: CDR1 SGHNT, CDR2 YYREEE (reference sequence). CDR3 protein: CASRPPVSGVPGDYGYTF. Written as DNA, the CDR3 is TGTGCCAGCAGGCCCCCCGTATCTGGGGTCCCTGGGGACTATGGCTACACCTTC.

Worth noting for this clonotype: The junction departs from the called germline gene at one end, perhaps through a read error. The gene calls are TRBV7-3 and TRBJ1-1, with D unresolved. In germline, CDR1 is SGHTA, CDR2 FQGTGA. The CDR3 consists of 14 residues. Here the CDR3 DNA reads TGTGCCAGCAGCTCCTTCGGCGGGAACACTGAAGCTCTCTTT. Amino acid sequence: CASSSFGGNTEALF.

CDR3 loop: CASSLAGMGAGDPYEQYF. CDR3 sequence (DNA): TGTGCCAGCAGCTTAGCGGGTATGGGAGCGGGAGACCCCTACGAGCAGTACTTC. The chain couples TRBV7-9 to TRBJ2-7, with TRBD2 identical over 8 bases. V was pared by 0 bases and J by 2 bases, with 12 bases of the junction left unmatched. The germline gives CDR1 SEHNR, CDR2 FQNEAQ (reference sequence). The CDR3 contains 18 residues.

This chain links TRBV7-6 with TRBJ2-1; 8 bases agree with TRBD1. CDR1 and CDR2 from the germline V gene are SGHVS and FNYEAQ. CDR3 length: 15 residues. V trimming: 2 bases; J trimming: 4 bases; junction bases outside the gene matches: 4. CDR3 in DNA: TGTGCCAGCAGCTTATCCGGGACAGGTTACAATGAGCAGTTCTTC. Its translation: CASSLSGTGYNEQFF.

This clonotype was seen more than once but under ten times. This chain uses TRBV9 with TRBJ1-2, with a possible D match to TRBD1 (5 bases). The germline CDR1 and CDR2 sequences are SGDLS and YYNGEE. The CDR3 has 15 residues. Deletions cut 3 bases from V and 1 base from J, with 13 bases between. The CDR3 region has the DNA TGTGCCAGCAGCGCACCGGGACTGGTTAACTATGGCTACACCTTC. Amino acid sequence: CASSAPGLVNYGYTF.

The chain combines TRBV19 with TRBJ2-3; D unclear. V dropped 10 bases and J dropped 0 bases, with 14 bases sitting between them. Germline CDR1 reads LNHDA; CDR2 reads SQIVND (reference sequence). There are 14 residues in the CDR3. The CDR3 loop is CATSAAVSTDTQYF. In DNA, the CDR3 is TGTGCCACCAGTGCCGCGGTTAGCACAGATACGCAGTATTTT.

The sample holds many counts of this clonotype. The rearrangement links TRBV9 to TRBJ1-2; TRBD1 is a possible D gene (5 bases). The CDR3 runs 16 residues. V was trimmed by 3 bases and J by 1 base, leaving 16 bases between them. The V gene's germline CDR1 is SGDLS and CDR2 YYNGEE. The CDR3 DNA follows: TGTGCCAGCAGCGATCGAGGCAGGGAGTATAACTATGGCTACACCTTC. Protein product: CASSDRGREYNYGYTF.